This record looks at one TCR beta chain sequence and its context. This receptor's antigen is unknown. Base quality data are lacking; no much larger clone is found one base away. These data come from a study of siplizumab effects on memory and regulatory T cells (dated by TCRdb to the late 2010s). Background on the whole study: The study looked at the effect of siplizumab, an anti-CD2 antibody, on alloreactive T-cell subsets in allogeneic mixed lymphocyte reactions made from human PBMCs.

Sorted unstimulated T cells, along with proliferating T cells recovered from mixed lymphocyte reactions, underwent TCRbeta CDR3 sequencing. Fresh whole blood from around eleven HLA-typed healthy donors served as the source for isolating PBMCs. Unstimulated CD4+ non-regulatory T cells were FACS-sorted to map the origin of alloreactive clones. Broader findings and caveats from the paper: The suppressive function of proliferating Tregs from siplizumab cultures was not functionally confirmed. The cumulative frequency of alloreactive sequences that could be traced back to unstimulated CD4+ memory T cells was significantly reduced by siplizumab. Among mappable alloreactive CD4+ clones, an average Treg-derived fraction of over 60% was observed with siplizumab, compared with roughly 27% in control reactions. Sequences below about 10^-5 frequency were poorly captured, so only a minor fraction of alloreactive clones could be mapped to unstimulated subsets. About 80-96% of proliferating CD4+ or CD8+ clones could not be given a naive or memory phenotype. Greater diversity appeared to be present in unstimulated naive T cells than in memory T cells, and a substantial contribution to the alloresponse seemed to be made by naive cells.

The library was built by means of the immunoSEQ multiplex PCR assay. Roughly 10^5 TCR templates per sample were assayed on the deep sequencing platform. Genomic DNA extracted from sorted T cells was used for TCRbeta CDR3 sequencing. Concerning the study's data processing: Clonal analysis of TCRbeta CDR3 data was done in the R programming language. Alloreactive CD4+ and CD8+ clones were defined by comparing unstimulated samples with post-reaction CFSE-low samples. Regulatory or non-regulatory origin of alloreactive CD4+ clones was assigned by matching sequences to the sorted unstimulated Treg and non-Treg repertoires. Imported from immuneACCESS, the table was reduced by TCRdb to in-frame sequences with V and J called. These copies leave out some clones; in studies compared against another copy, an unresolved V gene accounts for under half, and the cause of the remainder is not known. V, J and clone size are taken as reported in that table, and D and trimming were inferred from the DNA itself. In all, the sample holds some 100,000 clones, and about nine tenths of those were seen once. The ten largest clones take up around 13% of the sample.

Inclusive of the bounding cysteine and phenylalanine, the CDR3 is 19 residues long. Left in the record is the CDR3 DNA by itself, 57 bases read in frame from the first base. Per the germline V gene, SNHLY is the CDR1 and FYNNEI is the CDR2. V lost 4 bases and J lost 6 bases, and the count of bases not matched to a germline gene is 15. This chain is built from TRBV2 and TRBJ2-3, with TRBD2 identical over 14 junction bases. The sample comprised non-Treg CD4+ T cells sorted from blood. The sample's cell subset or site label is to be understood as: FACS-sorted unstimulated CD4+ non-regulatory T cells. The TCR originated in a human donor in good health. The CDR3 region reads CASSVLPPGLAGDVDTQYF. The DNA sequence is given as TGTGCCAGCAGTGTTTTACCCCCGGGACTAGCGGGAGATGTGGATACGCAGTATTTT.